The source of this T cell receptor (beta chain) is a study of T-cell memory formation after mild COVID-19. From germline, CDR1 is SGHTA and CDR2 FQGNSA. Trimming shortened V by 1 base and J by 3 bases, and 6 bases separated the two germline ends. The CDR3 is made up of 13 amino acids. One entry per CDR3 protein, called by TCRdb with MiXCR from the 5' RACE reads. The sample holds roughly 400,000 distinct CDR3 sequences, roughly 26% seen once. Sequencing was carried out using PBMCs or a T cell subset sorted from them (not recorded which). The chain uses TRBV7-2 and TRBJ2-5; no clear D gene. The sequence was obtained from an adult woman who had mild COVID-19 (a few samples of this study predate the infection). Cell type and time point are not known. The CDR3 region is CASSLGVEETQYF. As DNA, the CDR3 is TGTGCCAGCAGCTTAGGGGTTGAAGAGACCCAGTACTTC.